The clone carrying this T cell receptor (beta chain) was detected only once. The repertoire was sequenced with immunoSEQ multiplex PCR; TCRdb's copy has only in-frame clones and lacks some. The sample carries around 150,000 clones, 65% to 90% recorded once. The data were taken from a study of blood T cell repertoires in COVID-19. Study-level background: Acute-phase and convalescent COVID-19 samples originated in the United States, Italy and Spain. T cells, B-cell-depleted T cells, or PBMCs supplied cDNA or gDNA.

V shed 6 bases and J 4 bases; nucleotides not matched to a gene: 3. The germline V gene has CDR1 MNHNY and CDR2 SVGAGI (reference sequence). The CDR3 loop spans 14 amino acids. This receptor was obtained from a woman in her thirties or forties with COVID-19, enrolled during active disease. The chain combines TRBV6-6 with TRBJ1-5, with 10 bases identical to TRBD1. The sample consisted of peripheral blood. The CDR3 nucleotides read TGTGCCAGCAGCCGGACAGGGGGGAATCAGCCCCAGCATTTT. This gives the protein CASSRTGGNQPQHF.